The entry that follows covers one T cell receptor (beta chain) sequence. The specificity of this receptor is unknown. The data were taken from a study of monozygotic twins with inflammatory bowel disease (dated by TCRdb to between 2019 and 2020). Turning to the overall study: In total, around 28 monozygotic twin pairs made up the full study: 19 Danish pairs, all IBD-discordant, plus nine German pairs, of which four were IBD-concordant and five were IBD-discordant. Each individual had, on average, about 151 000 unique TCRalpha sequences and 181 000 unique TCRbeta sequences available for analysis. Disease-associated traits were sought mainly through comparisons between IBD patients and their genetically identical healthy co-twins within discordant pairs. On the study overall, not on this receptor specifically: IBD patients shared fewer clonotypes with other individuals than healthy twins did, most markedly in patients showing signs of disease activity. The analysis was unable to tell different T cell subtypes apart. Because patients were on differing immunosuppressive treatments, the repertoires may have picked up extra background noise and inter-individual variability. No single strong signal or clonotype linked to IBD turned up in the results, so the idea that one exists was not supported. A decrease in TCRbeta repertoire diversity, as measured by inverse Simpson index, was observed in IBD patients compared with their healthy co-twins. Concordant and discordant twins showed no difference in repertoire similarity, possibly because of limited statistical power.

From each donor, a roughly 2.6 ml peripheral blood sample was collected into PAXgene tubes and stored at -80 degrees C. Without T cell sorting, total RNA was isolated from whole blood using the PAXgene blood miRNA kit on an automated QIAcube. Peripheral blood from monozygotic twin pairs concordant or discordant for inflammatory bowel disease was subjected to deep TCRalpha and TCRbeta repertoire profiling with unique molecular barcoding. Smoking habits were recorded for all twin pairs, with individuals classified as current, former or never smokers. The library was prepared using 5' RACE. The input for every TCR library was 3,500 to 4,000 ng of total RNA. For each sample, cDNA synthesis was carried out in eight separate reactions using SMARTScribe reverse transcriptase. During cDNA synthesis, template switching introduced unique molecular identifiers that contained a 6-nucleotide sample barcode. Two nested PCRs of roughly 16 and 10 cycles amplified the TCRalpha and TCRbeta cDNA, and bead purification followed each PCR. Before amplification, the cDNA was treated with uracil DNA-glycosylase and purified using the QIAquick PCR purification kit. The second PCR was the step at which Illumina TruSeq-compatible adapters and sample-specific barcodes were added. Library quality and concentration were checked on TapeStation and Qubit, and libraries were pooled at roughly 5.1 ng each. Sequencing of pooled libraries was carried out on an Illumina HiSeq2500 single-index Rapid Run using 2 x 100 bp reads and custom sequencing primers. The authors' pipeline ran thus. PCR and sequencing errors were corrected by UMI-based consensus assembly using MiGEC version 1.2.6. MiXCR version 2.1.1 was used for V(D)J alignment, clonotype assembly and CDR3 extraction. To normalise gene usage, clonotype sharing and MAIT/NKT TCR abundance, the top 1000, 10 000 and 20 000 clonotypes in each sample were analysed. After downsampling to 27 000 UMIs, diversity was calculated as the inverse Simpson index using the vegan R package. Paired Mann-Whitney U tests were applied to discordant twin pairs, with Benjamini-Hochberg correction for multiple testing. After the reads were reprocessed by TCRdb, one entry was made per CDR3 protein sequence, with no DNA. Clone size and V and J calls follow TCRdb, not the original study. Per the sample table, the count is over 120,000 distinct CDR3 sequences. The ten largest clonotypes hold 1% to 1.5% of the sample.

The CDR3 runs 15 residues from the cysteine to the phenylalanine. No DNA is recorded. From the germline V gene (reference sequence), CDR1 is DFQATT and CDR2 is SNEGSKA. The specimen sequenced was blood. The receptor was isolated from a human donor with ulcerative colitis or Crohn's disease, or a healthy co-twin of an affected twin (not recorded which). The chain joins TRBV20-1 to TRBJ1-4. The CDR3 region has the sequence CSAGGTFIQNEKLFF.